This T cell receptor beta chain was profiled in a study of control samples from healthy donors and cancer patients. Germline V gene lookup returns CDR1 SGHNT and CDR2 YENEEA. The CDR3 contains 16 residues. Trimming took 5 bases from V and 1 from J; bases not matched to a gene: 9. Assay used: immunoSEQ multiplex PCR; TCRdb lists only in-frame clones, some missing. This sample has roughly 130,000 clones, with approximately 86% found just once. The sequencing input was blood. The receptor comes from a woman in her twenties or thirties in good health. The chain carries TRBV11-3 and TRBJ2-3, with TRBD2 matching 7 bases. The CDR3 reads CASSGASSGGTDTQYF. The CDR3 DNA follows: TGTGCCAGCAGCGGGGCCTCTAGCGGAGGCACAGATACGCAGTATTTT.